These 2 T cell receptor beta chains were sequenced from one sample in a study of shared clonotypes between healthy human individuals. The protocol was immunoSEQ multiplex PCR, while the TCRdb copy is restricted to in-frame clones and leaves out a portion. The table lists approximately 2.1 million clones, over 90% of them singletons. Sample: naive CD4+ T cells from PBMCs. The sample's subset: CD45RA+ positively selected. The receptors were sampled from a man between 18 and 35 years old in good health. Some clones in this sample may be carry-over from other donors' samples.

J is TRBJ2-3 and V is TRBV7-2, with 11 bases identical to TRBD2. Germline V gene data show CDR1 as SGHTA and CDR2 as FQGNSA. CDR3 length: 15 amino acids. The trim removed 3 bases at V and 13 bases at J, leaving 12 bases unmatched. In DNA form, the CDR3 reads TGTGCCAGCAGCTTTTATCGGACTAGCGGGCAACACAAGTATTTT. This sequence encodes CASSFYRTSGQHKYF.

The chain couples TRBV6-1 to TRBJ2-2; D might be TRBD2 (5 bases). CDR3 size: 14 residues. In germline, CDR1 is MNHNS, CDR2 SASEGT. V lost 3 bases and J 7 bases, leaving 12 bases between the germline ends. The CDR3 protein is CASSDSGPIGELFF. The CDR3 DNA is TGTGCCAGCAGTGACAGCGGACCGATCGGGGAGCTGTTTTTT.